The rows below give T cell receptor beta chains drawn from one sample of a study of CD8+CD57+ T cells in acquired aplastic anemia. TCRdb reanalysed the reads using MiXCR and keeps one entry per CDR3 protein. The sample holds 150,000 to 200,000 distinct CDR3 sequences; roughly 50% are singletons and the top ten take 30% to 40%. Sequences were obtained from sorted CD4+, CD8+, or CD8+CD57+ T cells (not recorded which) from PBMCs. These receptors all stem from a human donor with aplastic anemia. Each CDR3 is given with its conserved first and last residue.

CDR3aa,v_gene,j_gene
CASGLVWTVNADTQYF,TRBV12-5,TRBJ2-3
CSVVGTITDTQYF,TRBV29-1,TRBJ2-3
CSARSTEDGYGYTF,TRBV20-1,TRBJ1-2
CASSIVLGRRYNEQFF,TRBV19,TRBJ2-1
CASSQVGQGADEQYF,TRBV4-2,TRBJ2-7
CSARDHRTRTYEQYF,TRBV20-1,TRBJ2-7
CASSHPGLAGGKRPYEQYF,TRBV11-2,TRBJ2-7
CASSSRRQEQFF,TRBV12-3/TRBV12-4,TRBJ2-1
CASSRGTFDEQYF,TRBV13,TRBJ2-7
CASALYRLDEQFF,TRBV11-2,TRBJ2-1
CASSSGQGESPLHF,TRBV4-1,TRBJ1-6
CASSGPGGTLAETQYF,TRBV12-3/TRBV12-4,TRBJ2-5
CASSFRLAGYNEQFF,TRBV7-9,TRBJ2-1
CASSHRPSSYEQYF,TRBV4-3,TRBJ2-7
CASSLGPGGWNTEAFF,TRBV11-2,TRBJ1-1
CASSSSPQYF,TRBV7-9,TRBJ2-5
CATSDKRQGATDTQYF,TRBV24-1,TRBJ2-3
CSAGQGEGTEAFF,TRBV29-1,TRBJ1-1
CASSIALWAYEQYF,TRBV19,TRBJ2-7
CASSHRTSGKHEQYF,TRBV6-2/TRBV6-3,TRBJ2-7
CASSEYMVLAGGYNEQFF,TRBV25-1,TRBJ2-1
CATLSTSGSVNEQFF,TRBV12-3/TRBV12-4,TRBJ2-1
CASSTGQGLYEQYF,TRBV19,TRBJ2-7
CASSPGVIYEQYF,TRBV6-1,TRBJ2-7
CASSQEGGLAGEGRETQYF,TRBV7-4,TRBJ2-5
CSVSRDRGAYEQYF,TRBV29-1,TRBJ2-7
CASSLSELAGAYEQYF,TRBV5-1,TRBJ2-7
CATSGSSNEQYF,TRBV2,TRBJ2-7
CASSPGILSTDTQYF,TRBV7-9,TRBJ2-3
CASSFEGRETQYF,TRBV5-8,TRBJ2-5
CASSLAGLYEQYF,TRBV7-9,TRBJ2-7
CASSLQGQGRNQPQHF,TRBV11-2,TRBJ1-5
CASSLGPWDENSPLHF,TRBV27,TRBJ1-6
CASSPAPIDDSLAFF,TRBV3-1,TRBJ1-1
CSVRTSGDSTDTQYF,TRBV20-1,TRBJ2-3
CASSWGQGRYEQYF,TRBV5-4,TRBJ2-7
CASTLTSRGWDEQFF,TRBV6-2/TRBV6-3,TRBJ2-1
CAISLAGDNQPQHF,TRBV10-3,TRBJ1-5
CATSKHWGMNTEAFF,TRBV15,TRBJ1-1
CASSLLRGQQGNEQFF,TRBV7-9,TRBJ2-1
CAWSQGRYEQYF,TRBV30,TRBJ2-7
CSVEESPGANVLTF,TRBV29-1,TRBJ2-6
CASTSSPGQLAYGYTF,TRBV3-1,TRBJ1-2
CASFRPQGTEAFF,TRBV19,TRBJ1-1
CASSIDHGAWDYQPQHF,TRBV19,TRBJ1-5
CASSLAGLHAVDTQYF,TRBV5-1,TRBJ2-3
CASSSASPNTQAFF,TRBV7-9,TRBJ1-1
CATSRGIGGENTEAFF,TRBV15,TRBJ1-1
CASSTQLAGANVLTF,TRBV10-2,TRBJ2-6
CASSLDSRSYNEQFF,TRBV9,TRBJ2-1
CASSLDGPWTTEAFF,TRBV5-8,TRBJ1-1
CAISDGYTEAFF,TRBV10-3,TRBJ1-1
CSARDLNPTSGYNEQFF,TRBV20-1,TRBJ2-1
CASSEPTGTSYEQYF,TRBV6-1,TRBJ2-7
CATSSTGGGDNEQYF,TRBV15,TRBJ2-7
CSALRMGGNEKLFF,TRBV20-1,TRBJ1-4
CASRRQGYDTEAFF,TRBV10-2,TRBJ1-1
CASSKLAGGVNEQFF,TRBV19,TRBJ2-1
CSARDAGDTYGYTF,TRBV20-1,TRBJ1-2